The 6 T cell receptor beta chains in this list originate from one sample, sequenced in a study of blood T cell repertoires in COVID-19. The repertoire was sequenced with immunoSEQ multiplex PCR; TCRdb's copy has only in-frame clones and lacks some. This table has nearly 200,000 clones, about 80% appearing once. The material sequenced was peripheral blood. The receptors stem from a human donor with acute or convalescent COVID-19. The donor label of this sample is uncertain.

CDR3 coding DNA: TGTGCCAGCATTAACGAACAGGGAAACACCATATATTTT. Translating gives CASINEQGNTIYF. The chain links TRBV28 to TRBJ1-3, with unresolved D. Trimming stripped 7 bases from V and 4 bases from J, with 11 bases between. This CDR3 region has 13 residues. Per germline, CDR1 MDHEN and CDR2 SYDVKM.

This clone came up a few times. The genes are TRBV11-1 and TRBJ2-7; 10 bases line up with TRBD2. Germline values: CDR1 SGHAT, CDR2 FQDESV (reference sequence). CDR3 length equals 16 residues. V dropped 1 base and J dropped 6; count of bases not matched to a gene: 9. This chain's CDR3 is CASSLVLAGARGEQYF. The CDR3 region has the DNA TGTGCCAGCAGCTTAGTTCTAGCGGGAGCCCGCGGCGAGCAGTACTTC.

The chain combines TRBV10-3 with TRBJ2-2, with 8 bases identical to TRBD2. Germline loops: CDR1 ENHRY, CDR2 SYGVKD. The length of the CDR3 is 16 residues. V dropped 0 bases and J dropped 6; count of bases not matched to a gene: 6. CDR3 in DNA: TGTGCCATCAGTGAGTCCTCGGGAGGGTTCCCCGGGGAGCTGTTTTTT. This sequence encodes CAISESSGGFPGELFF.

To note about this clone: Distinct nucleotide sequences in the sample also encode this CDR3. This chain uses TRBV19 with TRBJ2-7; TRBD1 agrees at 11 bases. The CDR3 extends over 15 amino acids. After removal of 2 bases from V and 4 bases from J, the junction contained 4 bases not matched to a gene. Germline V gives CDR1 LNHDA, CDR2 SQIVND (reference sequence). This CDR3 is CASSISGTGGYEQYF. The CDR3 region has the DNA TGTGCCAGTAGTATAAGTGGGACAGGGGGGTACGAGCAGTACTTC.

The rearrangement uses TRBV30 and TRBJ2-2, with 7 bases lining up with TRBD1. V was pared by 0 bases and J by 4 bases, with 2 bases of the junction left unmatched. This CDR3 is built from 14 residues. CDR1 is GTSNPN, CDR2 SVGIG, per germline (reference sequence). The CDR3 region has the DNA TGTGCCTGGAGTGTCCCAGGGGGCACCGGGGAGCTGTTTTTT. Translating it yields CAWSVPGGTGELFF.

A note on this clone: Other nucleotide sequences in the sample specify the same CDR3. The chain carries TRBV28 and TRBJ1-1; 7 nucleotides line up with TRBD1. CDR1 MDHEN and CDR2 SYDVKM come from the germline V gene. The length of the CDR3 is 12 residues. J lost 6 bases, V lost 2 bases, and 0 bases had no gene match. The CDR3 coding sequence is TGTGCCAGCAGTTTACAGGGGGCTGAAGCTTTCTTT. Amino acid sequence: CASSLQGAEAFF.